The entry below gives a single TCR beta chain sequence along with its context. The antigen is unknown. The CDR3 extends over 16 amino acids. CDR1 is SGDLS, CDR2 YYNGEE, per germline. V was cut by 4 bases and J by 0 bases, with 14 bases left in between. This record belongs to a study of cytomegalovirus exposure and HLA in healthy donors. The study's findings and limits: As immune exposure information, only CMV serostatus was available. Most TCR sequences were uncommon, yet certain public TCRs appeared in many donors. Specific recognition of CMV antigens was confirmed in vitro for a few chains (all CMV-associated).

PCR was performed using 60 Vbeta and 13 Jbeta primers. Generated by immunoSEQ multiplex PCR, the TCRdb table keeps only in-frame clones and is missing some. The sample includes 190,000 or so clones, approximately 83% seen only once; the top ten take roughly 10%. Specimen: PBMCs. V is TRBV9 and J is TRBJ1-5, with D perhaps TRBD1 (5 bases). The clonotype was recovered from a woman between 50 and 59 years old in good health and CMV-seropositive. The CDR3 here is CASSPDSGLSNQPQHF. CDR3 DNA: TGTGCCAGCAGCCCCGACTCAGGGCTTAGCAATCAGCCCCAGCATTTT.